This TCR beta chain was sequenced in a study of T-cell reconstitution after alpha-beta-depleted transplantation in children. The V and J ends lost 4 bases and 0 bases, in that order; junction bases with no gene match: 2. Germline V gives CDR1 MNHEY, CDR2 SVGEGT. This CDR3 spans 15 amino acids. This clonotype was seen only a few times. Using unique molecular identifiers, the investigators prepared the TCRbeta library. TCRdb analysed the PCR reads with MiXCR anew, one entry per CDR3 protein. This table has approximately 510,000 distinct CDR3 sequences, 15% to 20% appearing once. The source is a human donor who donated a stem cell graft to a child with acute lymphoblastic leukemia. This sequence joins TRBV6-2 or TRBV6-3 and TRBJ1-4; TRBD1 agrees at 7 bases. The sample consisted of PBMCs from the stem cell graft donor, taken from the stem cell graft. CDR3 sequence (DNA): TGTGCCAGCAGTTGGACAGGACCAACTAATGAAAAACTGTTTTTT. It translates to CASSWTGPTNEKLFF.